The present T cell receptor (beta chain) was sequenced within a study of identical twins. Findings and caveats of the study: For monozygotic twins, models underestimated out-of-frame TCR alpha sharing.

Germline loops: CDR1 SQVTM, CDR2 ANQGSEA. The J segment lost 0 bases and the V segment lost 6 bases, leaving 5 bases of the junction unmatched. The CDR3 has 15 amino acids. This clonotype occurred once. Its antigen is unknown. Template switching added a universal primer site, and cDNA bore unique molecular identifiers. TCRdb re-called the 5' RACE reads through MiXCR, storing one row per CDR3 protein. This sample has roughly 1.6 million distinct CDR3 sequences, with less than 35% found just once. The sequencing input was cord blood. This chain links TRBV29-1 with TRBJ1-4, with 9 bases fitting TRBD1. The clonotype was recovered from a newborn girl in good health. The CDR3 DNA follows: TGCAGCGTCCCGACAGGGGGTGCAACTAATGAAAAACTGTTTTTT. Its protein product is CSVPTGGATNEKLFF.